The following is a T cell receptor beta chain sequence with its context. Its cognate antigen is unknown. Sequencing used cDNA as its template, made by extracting RNA and reverse transcribing it. Libraries were prepared by immunoSEQ multiplex PCR; TCRdb keeps only in-frame clonotypes and omits some of them. The profile shows approximately 13,000 clones, 58% of them singletons. The source of the sample is a study of CD8+ T cells in alopecia areata. Whole-study results and caveats: Tissue-resident alphabeta T cells belonging to normal skin likewise get sequenced within scalp specimens. Especially in alopecia totalis/universalis, lesional scalp showed greater clonality than normal scalp did.

Trimming took off 2 bases at V and 8 bases at J, with 12 bases between the two ends. The CDR3 runs 13 residues. Germline V gene lookup returns CDR1 SGHTA and CDR2 FQGTGA. In the case of 4 or 5 patients, the CD4+ cells were sorted into CD25+CD127- cells. Samples from alopecia areata patients were lesional scalp punch biopsies and peripheral blood. Sorting of CD4+ and CD8+ T cells was performed on PBMCs. The source is a human donor with alopecia areata. Sequenced sample: CD4+ Tregs sorted from blood. The rearrangement links TRBV7-3 to TRBJ1-2, with D possibly TRBD1 on 6 matching bases. Written as DNA, the CDR3 is TGTGCCAGCAGCTTAGAAACAGGGAGAGGCTACACCTTC. It is translated as CASSLETGRGYTF.